This TCR beta chain was profiled in a study of high-grade serous ovarian cancer treatment subgroups. At the level of the study: Mean per sample: about 14,000 reads, some 8,100 unique TCR beta rearrangements.

Tumor tissue was taken before any definitive surgery or chemotherapy was given. Study-wide points: Only CDR3 was analyzed; CDR1 and CDR2 were not. Spatial context was lost because tumors were sequenced in bulk. Same-patient tumor repertoires overlapped at roughly 0.1 to 0.79; different patients barely overlapped.

Sequencing was performed with immunoSEQ multiplex PCR; in TCRdb, only in-frame clones are kept and a portion is missing. The sample has 7,600 or so clones, 60% to 85% seen once; the top ten hold 9.5% to 13%. Germline CDR1 reads SEHNR; CDR2 reads FQNEAQ (reference sequence). After removal of 5 bases from V and 2 bases from J, the junction contained 6 bases not matched to a gene. This CDR3 region has 14 residues. As regards this clone: As yet, its antigen is unknown.

The clonotype comes from a human donor with high-grade serous ovarian cancer. Input material: tumor tissue. The rearrangement links TRBV7-9 to TRBJ2-7, with 7 bases matching TRBD1. In DNA form, the CDR3 reads TGTGCCAGCAGCCCCGGGACAGTCACCTACGAGCAGTACTTC. This sequence encodes CASSPGTVTYEQYF.